The entry that follows covers one TCR beta chain sequence. The antigen is not known. The data were obtained in a study of CXCR3-negative and CXCR3-positive naive CD8 T cells. Study at large: Cumulative TRB read yield was approximately 135 million, averaging about 1.5 +/- 0.3 million per library. Whole-study findings and limits: Hydrophobicity of TRB CDR3s was greater in CXCR3-positive naive cells than in CXCR3-negative naive cells. Diversity was high in both naive subsets and much lower in memory cells.

Per the germline V gene, CDR1 is SGHAT and CDR2 is FQNNGV. This CDR3 has 13 amino acids. It was by 5' RACE with UMI labels that the TRB cDNA libraries were prepared. TCRdb re-called the 5' RACE reads and gives one entry per CDR3 protein, without DNA. In all, the sample yields about 63,000 distinct CDR3 sequences. V and J are TRBV11-2 and TRBJ2-1; TCRdb indicates TRBD1, and absent DNA this call remains unverified. This TCR was sampled from a human donor in good health. Some clones in this sample may be carry-over from other donors' samples. The sample taken for sequencing was naive CXCR3+ CD8+ T cells from blood. As for subset: CD45RO-CCR7+CD27+CD95- naive CD8+ T cells expressing CXCR3 (TNR3+). This CDR3 reads CASKGTGGNEQFF.